The following is a TCR beta chain sequence with its context. Its antigen is undetermined. This PCR relied on a set of 60 Vbeta primers and 13 Jbeta primers. Profiling relied on immunoSEQ multiplex PCR, and the TCRdb table lists in-frame clones only, not all of them. The sample has around 160,000 clones, approximately 80% seen once. The data derive from a study of cytomegalovirus exposure and HLA in healthy donors. As for the study in general: Just over 80% of a few hundred genotyped donors fell in the Caucasian-associated ancestry cluster.

CDR3 length: 15 amino acids. Germline V lookup: CDR1 SGHVS, CDR2 FQNEAQ. V gave up 1 base and J gave up 1 base, with 10 bases separating them. The study's findings and limits: Immune exposure information comprised only CMV serostatus.

Each donor was nominally healthy when sampled (though unrecorded immune exposures were likely). The source of this sequence is a woman aged 40 to 50 in good health and CMV-seropositive. What was sequenced was PBMCs. This rearrangement joins TRBV7-8 to TRBJ1-2, with a possible D match to TRBD1 (5 bases). CDR3 amino acids: CASSLEGNLNYGYTF. CDR3 bases: TGTGCCAGCAGCTTAGAGGGGAATCTTAACTATGGCTACACCTTC. The whole variable domain, filled in from reference TRBV7-8 and TRBJ1-2, reads GAGVSQSPRYKVAKRGQDVALRCDPISGHVSLFWYQQALGQGPEFLTYFQNEAQLDKSGLPSDRFFAERPEGSVSTLKIQRTQQEDSAVYLCASSLEGNLNYGYTFGSGTRLTVV.